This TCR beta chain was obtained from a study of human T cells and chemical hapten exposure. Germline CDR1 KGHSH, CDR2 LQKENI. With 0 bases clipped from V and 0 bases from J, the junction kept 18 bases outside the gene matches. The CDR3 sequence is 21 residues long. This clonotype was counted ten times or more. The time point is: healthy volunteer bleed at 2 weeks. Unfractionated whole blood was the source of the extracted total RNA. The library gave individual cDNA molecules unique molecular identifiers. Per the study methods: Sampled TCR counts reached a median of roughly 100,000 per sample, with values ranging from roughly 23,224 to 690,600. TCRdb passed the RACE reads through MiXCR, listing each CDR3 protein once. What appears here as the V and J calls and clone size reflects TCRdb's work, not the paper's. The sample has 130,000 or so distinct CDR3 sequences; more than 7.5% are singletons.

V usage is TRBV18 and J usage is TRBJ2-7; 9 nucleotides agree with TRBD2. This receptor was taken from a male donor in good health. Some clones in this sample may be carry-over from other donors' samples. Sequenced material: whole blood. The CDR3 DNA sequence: TGTGCCAGCTCACCACCGGTGATAAGCGGACTAGCGACCGATAACTCCTACGAGCAGTACTTC. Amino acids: CASSPPVISGLATDNSYEQYF. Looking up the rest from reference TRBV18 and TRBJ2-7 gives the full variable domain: NAGVMQNPRHLVRRRGQEARLRCSPMKGHSHVYWYRQLPEEGLKFMVYLQKENIIDESGMPKERFSAEFPKEGPSILRIQQVVRGDSAAYFCASSPPVISGLATDNSYEQYFGPGTRLTVT.